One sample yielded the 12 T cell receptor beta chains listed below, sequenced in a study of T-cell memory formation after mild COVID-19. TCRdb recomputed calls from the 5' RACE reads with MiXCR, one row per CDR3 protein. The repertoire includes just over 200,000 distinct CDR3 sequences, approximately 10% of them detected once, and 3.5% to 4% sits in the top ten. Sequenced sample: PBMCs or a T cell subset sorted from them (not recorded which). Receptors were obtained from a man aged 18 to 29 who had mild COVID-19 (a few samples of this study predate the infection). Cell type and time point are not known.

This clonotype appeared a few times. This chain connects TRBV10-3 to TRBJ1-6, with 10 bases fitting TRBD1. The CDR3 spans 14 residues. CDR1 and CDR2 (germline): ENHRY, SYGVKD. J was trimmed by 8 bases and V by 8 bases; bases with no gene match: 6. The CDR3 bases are TGTGCCATCGGGGGACAGGGGAATGATTCACCCCTCCACTTT. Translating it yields CAIGGQGNDSPLHF.

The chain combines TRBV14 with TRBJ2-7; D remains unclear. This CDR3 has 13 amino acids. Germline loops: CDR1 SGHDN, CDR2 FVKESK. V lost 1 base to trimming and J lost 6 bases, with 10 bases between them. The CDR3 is CASSQGRRSEQYV. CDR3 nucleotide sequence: TGTGCCAGCAGCCAAGGTCGCAGGAGCGAGCAGTACGTC.

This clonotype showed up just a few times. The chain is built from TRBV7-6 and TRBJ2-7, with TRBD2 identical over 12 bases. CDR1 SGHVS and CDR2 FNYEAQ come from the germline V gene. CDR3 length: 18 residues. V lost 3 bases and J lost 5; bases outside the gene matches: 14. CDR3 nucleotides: TGTGCCAGCAGCTTTGACTCCTCTAGCGGGGGGGCCTCAAACGAGCAGTACGTC. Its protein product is CASSFDSSSGGASNEQYV.

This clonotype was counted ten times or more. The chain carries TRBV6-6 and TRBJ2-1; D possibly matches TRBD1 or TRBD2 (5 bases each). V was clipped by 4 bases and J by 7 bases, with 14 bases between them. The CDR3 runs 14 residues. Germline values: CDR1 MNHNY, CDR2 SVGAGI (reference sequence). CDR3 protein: CASSSTTEGNEQFF. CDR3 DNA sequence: TGTGCCAGCAGTTCGACGACCGAGGGGAATGAGCAGTTCTTC.

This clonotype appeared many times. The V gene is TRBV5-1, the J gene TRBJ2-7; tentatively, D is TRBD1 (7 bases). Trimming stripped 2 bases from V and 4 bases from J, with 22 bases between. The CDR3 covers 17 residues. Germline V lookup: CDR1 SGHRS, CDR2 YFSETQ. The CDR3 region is CASSFGRQGGVGYEQYF. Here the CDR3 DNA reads TGCGCCAGCAGCTTCGGGAGACAGGGAGGTGTAGGATACGAGCAGTACTTC. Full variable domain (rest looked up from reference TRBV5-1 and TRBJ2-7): KAGVTQTPRYLIKTRGQQVTLSCSPISGHRSVSWYQQTPGQGLQFLFEYFSETQRNKGNFPGRFSGRQFSNSRSEMNVSTLELGDSALYLCASSFGRQGGVGYEQYFGPGTRLTVT.

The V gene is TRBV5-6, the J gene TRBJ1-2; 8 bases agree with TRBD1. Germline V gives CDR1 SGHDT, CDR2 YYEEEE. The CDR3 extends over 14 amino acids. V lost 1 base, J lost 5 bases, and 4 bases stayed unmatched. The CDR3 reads CASSLQGARYGYTF. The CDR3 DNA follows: TGTGCCAGCAGCTTGCAGGGGGCTCGGTATGGCTACACCTTC.

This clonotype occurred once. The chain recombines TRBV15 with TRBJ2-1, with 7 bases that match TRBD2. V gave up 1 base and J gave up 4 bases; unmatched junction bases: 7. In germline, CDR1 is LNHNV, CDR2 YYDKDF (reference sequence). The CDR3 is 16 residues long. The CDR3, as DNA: TGTGCCACCAGCAGAGGAGGACTAGGACGATACAATGAGCAGTTCTTC. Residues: CATSRGGLGRYNEQFF.

The CDR3 spells CASSLGTGVLLGETQYF. The CDR3, as DNA: TGTGCCAGCAGCTTAGGCACAGGGGTACTTTTGGGGGAGACCCAGTACTTC. The chain is built from TRBV7-9 and TRBJ2-5, with 7 bases lining up with TRBD1. The CDR3 covers 17 residues. V lost 1 base and J lost 5; bases outside the gene matches: 13. Germline values: CDR1 SEHNR, CDR2 FQNEAQ (reference sequence).

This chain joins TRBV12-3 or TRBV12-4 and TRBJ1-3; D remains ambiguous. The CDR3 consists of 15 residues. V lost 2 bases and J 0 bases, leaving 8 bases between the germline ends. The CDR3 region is CASSLNGFSGNTIYF. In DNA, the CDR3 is TGTGCCAGCAGTTTAAACGGCTTCTCTGGAAACACCATATATTTT.

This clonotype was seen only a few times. Here the CDR3 DNA reads TGTGCCAGCACTCCCGACAGGATGGGCTATGGCTACACCTTC. Its protein product is CASTPDRMGYGYTF. J is TRBJ1-2 and V is TRBV6-5; maybe TRBD1 (6 bases). V lost 7 bases to trimming and J lost 4 bases, with 16 bases between them. Germline loops: CDR1 MNHEY, CDR2 SVGAGI. This CDR3 is built from 14 residues.

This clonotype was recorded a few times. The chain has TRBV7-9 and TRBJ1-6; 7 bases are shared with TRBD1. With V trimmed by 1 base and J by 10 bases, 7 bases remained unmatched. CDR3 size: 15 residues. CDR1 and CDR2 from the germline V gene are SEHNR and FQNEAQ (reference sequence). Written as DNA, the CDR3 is TGTGCCAGCAGCTTAGGGGGCAGGGGGGCCTCACCCCTCCACTTT. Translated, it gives CASSLGGRGASPLHF.

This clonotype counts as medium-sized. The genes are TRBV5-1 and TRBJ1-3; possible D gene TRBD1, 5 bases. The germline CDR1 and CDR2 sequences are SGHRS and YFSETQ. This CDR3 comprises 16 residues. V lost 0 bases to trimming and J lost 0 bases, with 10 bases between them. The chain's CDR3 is CASSLAAGTSGNTIYF. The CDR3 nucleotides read TGCGCCAGCAGCTTGGCCGCGGGGACCTCTGGAAACACCATATATTTT.